Presented here are 22 T cell receptor beta chains from one specimen sequenced in a study of shared clonotypes between healthy human individuals. Method: immunoSEQ multiplex PCR; TCRdb's copy keeps in-frame clones and lacks some. The sample has fewer than 1 million clones, about 96% seen once. Selected positively for CCR7 and CD45RO-negative, naive CD8 cells excluded terminally differentiated effector memory CD45RA+ cells. Sequenced material: naive CD8+ T cells sorted from blood. These receptor sequences come from a young man in good health.

The chain is built from TRBV9 and TRBJ2-1; no clear D. The length of the CDR3 is 13 residues. Germline V gene sequence: CDR1 SGDLS, CDR2 YYNGEE. V shed 3 bases and J shed 8 bases, with 12 bases lying between them. CDR3 bases: TGTGCCAGCAGCGCACCTAATTGGTATGAGCAGTTCTTC. Translated, it gives CASSAPNWYEQFF.

The V gene is TRBV11-2, the J gene TRBJ2-5, with TRBD2 matching over 10 bases. V shed 5 bases and J 5 bases; nucleotides not matched to a gene: 8. The CDR3 spans 15 residues. Looked up from germline, CDR1 is SGHAT and CDR2 is FQNNGV. CDR3 nucleotides: TGTGCCAGCAGCACCCAGCGGGAGGGCGTTGAGACCCAGTACTTC. As protein: CASSTQREGVETQYF.

This clone showed up just once. The CDR3 sequence: CASSVRGEETQYF. The DNA for the CDR3 is TGTGCCAGCAGCGTTAGGGGGGAAGAGACCCAGTACTTC. This chain uses TRBV9 with TRBJ2-5; either TRBD1 or TRBD2 may supply D (6 bases each). Deletions cut 2 bases from V and 3 bases from J, with 8 bases between. The CDR3 is 13 amino acids. Germline CDR1 and CDR2: SGDLS and YYNGEE.

The chain uses TRBV27 and TRBJ2-3; TRBD1 agrees at 7 bases. V gave up 5 bases and J gave up 1 base; unmatched junction bases: 15. CDR1 is MNHEY and CDR2 is SMNVEV in the germline V gene (reference sequence). The CDR3 has 18 residues. DNA of the CDR3: TGTGCCAGCAGTACACTTAGTGACAGGGATCAGGGCACAGATACGCAGTATTTT. Translated, it gives CASSTLSDRDQGTDTQYF.

V gene TRBV7-9 combines with J gene TRBJ1-1, with D maybe TRBD1 (6 bases). This CDR3 region has 11 residues. The V gene's germline CDR1 is SEHNR and CDR2 FQNEAQ (reference sequence). With 5 bases removed from V and 8 bases from J, the gap between germline ends came to 9 bases. CDR3 DNA sequence: TGTGCCAGCAGCACCGGACAGGAAGCTTTCTTT. Translating it yields CASSTGQEAFF.

The rearrangement uses TRBV11-2 and TRBJ1-4; D possibly corresponds to TRBD1 (5 bases). CDR1 and CDR2 from the germline V gene are SGHAT and FQNNGV. This CDR3 has 14 amino acids. The V and J ends lost 4 bases and 5 bases respectively, with 11 bases between them. In DNA, the CDR3 is TGTGCCAGCAGCTGGGGGGGTATGAATGAAAAACTGTTTTTT. Its translation is CASSWGGMNEKLFF.

The rearrangement joins TRBV5-4 to TRBJ1-1, with D perhaps TRBD1 (6 bases). Deletions cut 2 bases from V and 6 bases from J, with 14 bases between. The CDR3 covers 14 residues. Germline V gives CDR1 SGHNT, CDR2 YYREEE (reference sequence). CDR3 bases: TGTGCCAGCAGCTTTGGGGGCGGTCTGGCTGAAGCTTTCTTT. Residues: CASSFGGGLAEAFF.

V is TRBV29-1 and J is TRBJ1-2, with D perhaps TRBD1 (6 bases). The V end lost 6 bases, the J end lost 3 bases, and 14 bases lay between the germline ends. The CDR3 totals 13 residues. CDR1 is SQVTM and CDR2 is ANQGSEA in the germline V gene. CDR3 sequence: CSVRGTLDYGYTF. The CDR3 DNA sequence: TGCAGCGTCCGCGGGACACTCGACTATGGCTACACCTTC. Combining the CDR3 with reference TRBV29-1 and TRBJ1-2 gives the whole variable domain SAVISQKPSRDICQRGTSLTIQCQVDSQVTMMFWYRQQPGQSLTLIATANQGSEATYESGFVIDKFPISRPNLTFSTLTVSNMSPEDSSIYLCSVRGTLDYGYTFGSGTRLTVV.

The chain couples TRBV20-1 to TRBJ2-5; possible D gene TRBD2, 6 bases. V shed 1 base and J shed 11 bases, with 11 bases lying between them. The CDR3 has 11 amino acids. The V gene's germline CDR1 is DFQATT and CDR2 SNEGSKA (reference sequence). The CDR3 bases are TGCAGTGCTAGAGTGGGGGGAGAGCAGTACTTC. It encodes CSARVGGEQYF.

CDR3 nucleotide sequence: TGTGCCAGCAGCCCAGACCATACCCCCTTTGTTCAGTACTTC. Encoded protein: CASSPDHTPFVQYF. The genes are TRBV5-4 and TRBJ2-4; D is unclear. Trimming pared 4 bases from V and 11 bases from J, leaving 19 bases between. This CDR3 is built from 14 residues. Germline assignment: CDR1 SGHNT and CDR2 YYREEE (reference sequence).

The DNA for the CDR3 is TGTGCCAGCAGCTTAGTAGGGTTTGGGATGAACACTGAAGCTTTCTTT. Its protein product is CASSLVGFGMNTEAFF. This chain joins TRBV7-9 and TRBJ1-1; D gene ambiguous. The germline CDR1 and CDR2 sequences are SEHNR and FQNEAQ (reference sequence). The CDR3 contains 16 residues. Trimming removed 1 base from V and 0 bases from J, with 12 bases in between.

There are a few counts of this clone. V gene TRBV6-1 combines with J gene TRBJ1-2; D not resolved. V was trimmed by 7 bases and J by 6 bases, leaving 21 bases between them. Germline values: CDR1 MNHNS, CDR2 SASEGT. The CDR3 loop spans 15 amino acids. The CDR3 coding sequence is TGTGCCAGCAAATTTGGACGGACGGACGGGGATGGCTACACCTTC. It is translated as CASKFGRTDGDGYTF.

The chain couples TRBV5-1 to TRBJ1-1; TRBD1 might be the D (6 bases). Germline CDR1 is SGHRS and CDR2 is YFSETQ. The CDR3 runs 14 residues. The V gene lost 0 bases and the J gene lost 4 bases, with 10 bases spanning the gap. CDR3 sequence reads: CASSLDRGLTEAFF. As DNA, the CDR3 is TGCGCCAGCAGCTTGGATCGGGGGCTCACTGAAGCTTTCTTT.

On this clone: At one boundary the junction diverges from the germline segment, which might be a read error. This chain joins TRBV7-7 and TRBJ2-1, with 7 nucleotides matching TRBD2. The CDR3 spans 15 residues. CDR1 is SSHAT and CDR2 is FNYEAQ in the germline V gene (reference sequence). The CDR3 spells CASSFGGRLNNEQFF. In DNA, the CDR3 is TGTGCTAGCAGCTTTGGCGGGAGACTTAACAATGAGCAGTTCTTC.

The rearrangement joins TRBV30 to TRBJ1-5; D unclear. The CDR3 has 13 amino acids. CDR1 and CDR2 (germline): GTSNPN, SVGIG (reference sequence). With 3 bases removed from V and 5 bases from J, the gap between germline ends came to 11 bases. The CDR3 is CAWRNMEHQPQHF. DNA for the CDR3: TGTGCCTGGAGGAACATGGAGCATCAGCCCCAGCATTTT.

The J gene is TRBJ2-1, the V gene TRBV28; 11 bases are shared with TRBD2. CDR1 is MDHEN and CDR2 is SYDVKM in the germline V gene. CDR3 length: 18 amino acids. V gave up 6 bases and J gave up 1 base; unmatched junction bases: 11. The CDR3 loop is CASRKLAGVGTSYNEQFF. Written as DNA, the CDR3 is TGTGCCAGCAGAAAACTAGCGGGAGTTGGTACTTCCTACAATGAGCAGTTCTTC.

This CDR3 is CAARGGAADTQYF. CDR3 DNA sequence: TGTGCCGCAAGGGGGGGGGCGGCAGATACGCAGTATTTT. The rearrangement links TRBV6-1 to TRBJ2-3, with D maybe TRBD2 (7 bases). Germline V gene lookup returns CDR1 MNHNS and CDR2 SASEGT. V was pared by 11 bases and J by 4 bases, with 16 bases between. The CDR3 has 13 amino acids.

This rearrangement joins TRBV7-9 to TRBJ2-3; D is undetermined. V lost 5 bases and J 2 bases, leaving 14 bases between the germline ends. Germline CDR1 reads SEHNR; CDR2 reads FQNEAQ (reference sequence). The CDR3 consists of 15 residues. The CDR3 reads CASSGLVVNTDTQYF. The CDR3 bases are TGTGCCAGCAGCGGATTAGTGGTAAACACAGATACGCAGTATTTT.

This rearrangement joins TRBV11-3 to TRBJ2-2, with D possibly called TRBD1 or TRBD2 (5 bases each). Germline assignment: CDR1 SGHNT and CDR2 YENEEA. Trimming cost V 3 bases and J 6 bases, with 11 bases left between them. There are 14 residues in the CDR3. CDR3 sequence reads: CASSLRAGPGELFF. The CDR3 DNA sequence: TGTGCCAGCAGCTTGCGGGCAGGGCCCGGGGAGCTGTTTTTT.

The chain couples TRBV5-5 to TRBJ2-1; D is tentatively TRBD1 or TRBD2 (5 bases each). The CDR3 runs to 15 residues. Deletions cut 2 bases from V and 10 bases from J, with 19 bases between. Germline V lookup: CDR1 SGHKS, CDR2 YYEKEE (reference sequence). Here the CDR3 reads CASSFGTTTGEEQFF. In DNA, the CDR3 is TGTGCCAGCAGCTTCGGGACCACAACCGGAGAGGAGCAGTTCTTC.

This rearrangement joins TRBV29-1 to TRBJ2-3, with 9 bases aligning to TRBD2. Germline values: CDR1 SQVTM, CDR2 ANQGSEA. V lost 3 bases and J lost 6; bases outside the gene matches: 4. The CDR3 has 13 amino acids. CDR3 residues: CSVEREGPDTQYF. The CDR3 nucleotides read TGCAGCGTTGAGCGGGAGGGCCCGGATACGCAGTATTTT.

CDR3 residues: CASSLGWLAGGNEQFF. The DNA for the CDR3 is TGTGCCAGCAGTTTGGGGTGGCTAGCGGGAGGAAATGAGCAGTTCTTC. The chain uses TRBV9 and TRBJ2-1; 11 bases align to TRBD2. CDR1 is SGDLS and CDR2 is YYNGEE in the germline V gene. V lost 5 bases, J lost 7 bases, and 11 bases stayed unmatched. This CDR3 contains 16 residues.